This T cell receptor (beta chain) was recorded in a study of shared clonotypes between healthy human individuals. General study results and limits: Researchers found naive subsets generally carried larger estimated richness than memory subsets.

The CDR3 runs 16 residues. Germline loops: CDR1 SQVTM, CDR2 ANQGSEA. V gave up 4 bases and J gave up 4 bases, with 22 bases separating them. This clone was seen just once. Its antigen remains unidentified. TCRdb's copy holds only in-frame clones and misses some; the assay was immunoSEQ multiplex PCR. The sample has roughly 720,000 clones, around 91% seen once; the top ten hold 30% to 35%. The sequence was collected from a man aged 18 to 35 in good health. Some clones in this sample may be carry-over from other donors' samples. The chain joins TRBV29-1 to TRBJ1-1, with a weak D call TRBD1 (5 bases). Sequences were obtained from memory CD8+ T cells from PBMCs. Subset denoted: CD45RO+ cells pooled with CCR7-negative TemRA cells. The CDR3 bases are TGCAGCGTTGGGGGGGGTCAGACGCCGAGGGCCACTGAAGCTTTCTTT. Translating gives CSVGGGQTPRATEAFF.